This TCR beta chain was profiled in a study of blood T cell repertoires in COVID-19. For the study at large: The United States, Italy and Spain supplied acute and convalescent COVID-19 samples. PBMCs, B-cell-depleted T cells, or T cells were the source of the cDNA or gDNA that made up the material.

CDR3 length: 15 amino acids. V was clipped by 3 bases and J by 3 bases; unmatched bases: 6. Germline lookup yields CDR1 KGHSH and CDR2 LQKENI. In the authors' methods: Amplified reference gene primers provided the basis for estimating nucleated cell counts. Only in-frame clones appear in the TCRdb table, and some are missing; sequencing was by immunoSEQ multiplex PCR. The DNA was the basis for D and trimming; V, J and clone size are from that table. The sample includes about 55,000 clones, more than 70% seen only once; the top ten take around 23%. The chain couples TRBV18 to TRBJ2-7; 9 nucleotides match TRBD1. The sequenced sample was peripheral blood. The sequence was obtained from a woman at least 80 years old with acute or convalescent COVID-19. The CDR3 loop is CASSPHGTGNYEQYV. As DNA, the CDR3 is TGTGCCAGCTCACCCCACGGGACAGGGAACTACGAGCAGTACGTC.